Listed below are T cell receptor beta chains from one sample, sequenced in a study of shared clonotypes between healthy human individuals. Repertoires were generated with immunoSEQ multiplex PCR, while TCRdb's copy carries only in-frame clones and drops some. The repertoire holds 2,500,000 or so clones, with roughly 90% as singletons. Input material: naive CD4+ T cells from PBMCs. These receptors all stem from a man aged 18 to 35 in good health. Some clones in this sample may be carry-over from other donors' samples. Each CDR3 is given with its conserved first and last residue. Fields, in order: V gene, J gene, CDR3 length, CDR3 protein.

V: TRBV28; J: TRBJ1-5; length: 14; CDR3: CASSTDRVNQPQHF
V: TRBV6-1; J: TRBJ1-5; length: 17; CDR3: CASSEARVYRELQPQHF
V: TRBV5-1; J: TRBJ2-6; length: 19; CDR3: CASSLGPRTGVSGANVLTF
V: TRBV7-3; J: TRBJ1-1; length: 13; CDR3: CASLAGQGTEAFF
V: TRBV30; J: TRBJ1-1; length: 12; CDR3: CARRGTNTEAFF
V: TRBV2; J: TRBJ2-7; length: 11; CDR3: CASSKAYEQYF
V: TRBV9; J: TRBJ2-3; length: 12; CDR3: CASSKLADTQYF
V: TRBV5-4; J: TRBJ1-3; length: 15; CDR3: CASSLGPGAGNTIYF
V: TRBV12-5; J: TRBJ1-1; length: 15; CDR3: CASGWGGTANTEAFF
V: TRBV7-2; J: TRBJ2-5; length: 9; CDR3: CGVGETQYF
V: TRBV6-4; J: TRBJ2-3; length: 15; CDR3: CASSRLGLGTDTQYF
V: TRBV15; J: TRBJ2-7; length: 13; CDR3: CATSRDREGEQYF
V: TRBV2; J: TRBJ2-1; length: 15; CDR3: CASKSSGGSYNEQFF
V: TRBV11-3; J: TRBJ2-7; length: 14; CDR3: CASSLDHSSYEQYF
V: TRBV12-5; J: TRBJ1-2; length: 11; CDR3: CASGLGLGYTF
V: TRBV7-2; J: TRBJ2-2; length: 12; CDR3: CASSLEGLLRVF
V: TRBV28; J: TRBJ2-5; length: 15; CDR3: CASSDRRTSEETQYF
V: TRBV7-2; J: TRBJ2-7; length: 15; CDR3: CASSLAQGGSYEQYF
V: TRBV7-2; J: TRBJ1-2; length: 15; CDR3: CASSLQTGTNYGYTF
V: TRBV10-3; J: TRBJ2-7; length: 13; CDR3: CAITPARDYEQYF
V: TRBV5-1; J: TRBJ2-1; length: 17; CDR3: CASSLVGAGSWYNEQFF
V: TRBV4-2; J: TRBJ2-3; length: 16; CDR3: CASSQEKVRGTDTQYF
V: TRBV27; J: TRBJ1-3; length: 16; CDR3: CASSTRTGGSGNTIYF
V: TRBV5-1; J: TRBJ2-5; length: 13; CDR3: CASSGGSQETQYF
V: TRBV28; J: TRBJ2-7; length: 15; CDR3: CASSLRLAGVIEQYF
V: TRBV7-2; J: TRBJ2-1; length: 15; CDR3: CASSLDQGTYNEQFF
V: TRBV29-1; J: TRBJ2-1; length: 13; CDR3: CSALSGGHNEQFF
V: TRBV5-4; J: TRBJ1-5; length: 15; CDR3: CAGSLAGGANQPQHF
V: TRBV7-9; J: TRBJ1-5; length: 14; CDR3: CASSQQGSNQPQHF
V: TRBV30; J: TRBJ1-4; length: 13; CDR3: CAWSLTAGEKLFF
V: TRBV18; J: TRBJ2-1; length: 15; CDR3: CASSPSAAGYNEQFF
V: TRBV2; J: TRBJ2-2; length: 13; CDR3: CASRPQGSGELFF
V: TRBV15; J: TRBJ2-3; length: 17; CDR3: CATSRGPSGSSTDTQYF
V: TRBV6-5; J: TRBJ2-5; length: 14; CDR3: CASSRRHPEETQYF
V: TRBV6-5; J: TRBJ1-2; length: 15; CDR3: CASSYQGTGNYGYTF
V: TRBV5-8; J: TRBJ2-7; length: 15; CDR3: CASSLPGQGRHEQYF
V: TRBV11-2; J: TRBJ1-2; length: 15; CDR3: CASSLGALLNYGYTF
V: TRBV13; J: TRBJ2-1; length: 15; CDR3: CASSLGRGGYNEQFF
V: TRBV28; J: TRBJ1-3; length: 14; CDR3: CASSAGETGNTIYF
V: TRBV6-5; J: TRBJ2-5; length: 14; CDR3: CATRRGAASETQYF
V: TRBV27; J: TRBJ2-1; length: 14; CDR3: CASRGLAGYLEQFF
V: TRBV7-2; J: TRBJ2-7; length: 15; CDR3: CASSSGLAGLYEQYF
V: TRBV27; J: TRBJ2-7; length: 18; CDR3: CASSLRAPASGVAYEQYF
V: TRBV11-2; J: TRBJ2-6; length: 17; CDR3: CASSSRGQSSGANVLTF
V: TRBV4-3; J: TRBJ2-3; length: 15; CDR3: CASSQDYHRDTPVYF
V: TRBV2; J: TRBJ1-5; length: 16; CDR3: CASTEHLTGSNQPQHF
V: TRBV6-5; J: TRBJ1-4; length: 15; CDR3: CASSYLDRVNEKLFF
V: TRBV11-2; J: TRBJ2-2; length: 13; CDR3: CASSRVDTGELFF
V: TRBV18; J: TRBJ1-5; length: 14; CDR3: CASSPTGGGQPQHF
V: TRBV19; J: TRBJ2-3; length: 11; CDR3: CASTSYDTQYF